This is a list of T cell receptor beta chains from one sample in a study of T cells after yellow fever vaccination. TCRdb reprocessed the 5' RACE reads with MiXCR, giving one entry per CDR3 protein. This table holds approximately 610,000 distinct CDR3 sequences, less than 20% found once. The sample here was PBMCs, taken 5 to 6 days after the first yellow fever vaccination. All receptors come from a young man who received the YFV17D yellow fever vaccine. The CDR3 runs from the conserved cysteine through the conserved F or W. D genes are given only for firm matches. Part of the rows lack a size; the others show once, few, many or a class for expanded clones.

d_call: .; j_call: TRBJ2-1; v_call: TRBV7-8; clone_size: .; cdr3_aa: CASSLDANNEQFF; cdr3_nt: TGTGCCAGCAGCTTAGACGCCAACAATGAGCAGTTCTTC
d_call: .; j_call: TRBJ2-5; v_call: TRBV5-1; clone_size: few; cdr3_aa: CASSLFGGDQETQYF; cdr3_nt: TGCGCCAGCAGCTTGTTCGGGGGAGACCAAGAGACCCAGTACTTC
d_call: .; j_call: TRBJ2-2; v_call: TRBV6-1; clone_size: .; cdr3_aa: CASLDQGTPGELFF; cdr3_nt: TGTGCCAGCCTCGACCAGGGGACCCCCGGGGAGCTGTTTTTT
d_call: TRBD1; j_call: TRBJ1-3; v_call: TRBV6-5; clone_size: many; cdr3_aa: CASSLQGAGNTIYF; cdr3_nt: TGTGCCAGCAGCCTACAGGGGGCTGGAAACACCATATATTTT
d_call: TRBD1; j_call: TRBJ1-4; v_call: TRBV18; clone_size: few; cdr3_aa: CASSPRTGDGKLFF; cdr3_nt: TGTGCCAGCTCACCAAGGACAGGGGATGGAAAACTGTTTTTT
d_call: .; j_call: TRBJ2-3; v_call: TRBV25-1; clone_size: .; cdr3_aa: CASSDLRGSDTQYF; cdr3_nt: TGTGCCAGCAGTGATCTGAGAGGCTCAGATACGCAGTATTTT
d_call: TRBD2; j_call: TRBJ2-5; v_call: TRBV29-1; clone_size: few; cdr3_aa: CSFLRLAGQETQYF; cdr3_nt: TGCAGCTTCCTTCGACTAGCGGGACAAGAGACCCAGTACTTC
d_call: TRBD1; j_call: TRBJ2-1; v_call: TRBV20-1; clone_size: few; cdr3_aa: CSAEGTVYNEQFF; cdr3_nt: TGCAGTGCTGAAGGGACAGTCTACAATGAGCAGTTCTTC
d_call: .; j_call: TRBJ1-4; v_call: TRBV5-1; clone_size: many; cdr3_aa: CASSLGSSIRGEKLFF; cdr3_nt: TGCGCCAGCAGCTTGGGATCGAGTATTCGGGGCGAAAAACTGTTTTTT
d_call: TRBD1; j_call: TRBJ2-1; v_call: TRBV9; clone_size: few; cdr3_aa: CASRGSGQGGNEQFF; cdr3_nt: TGTGCCAGCAGGGGTTCTGGACAGGGAGGAAATGAGCAGTTCTTC
d_call: .; j_call: TRBJ1-2; v_call: TRBV6-5; clone_size: few; cdr3_aa: CASSYSATGTTGYTF; cdr3_nt: TGTGCCAGCAGTTACTCGGCCACCGGAACTACTGGCTACACCTTC
d_call: .; j_call: TRBJ2-1; v_call: TRBV7-8; clone_size: .; cdr3_aa: CASSPRDLWQVDNEQFF; cdr3_nt: TGTGCCAGCAGCCCGAGAGACCTTTGGCAGGTTGACAATGAGCAGTTCTTC
d_call: .; j_call: TRBJ1-6; v_call: TRBV7-2; clone_size: many; cdr3_aa: CASSLYGGQSPLHF; cdr3_nt: TGTGCCAGCAGCTTATACGGGGGGCAATCACCCCTCCACTTT
d_call: .; j_call: TRBJ1-6; v_call: TRBV5-1; clone_size: .; cdr3_aa: CASSLDRFYNSPLHF; cdr3_nt: TGCGCCAGCAGCTTAGACAGATTTTATAATTCACCCCTCCACTTT
d_call: .; j_call: TRBJ1-1; v_call: TRBV7-2; clone_size: few; cdr3_aa: CASSANQGGFPEAFF; cdr3_nt: TGTGCCAGCAGCGCCAACCAGGGAGGGTTCCCTGAAGCTTTCTTT
d_call: .; j_call: TRBJ1-1; v_call: TRBV5-1; clone_size: many; cdr3_aa: CASSLDLRDTEAFF; cdr3_nt: TGCGCCAGCAGCCTAGACTTACGGGACACTGAAGCTTTCTTT
d_call: TRBD1; j_call: TRBJ1-4; v_call: TRBV2; clone_size: .; cdr3_aa: CASSDQDRSEKLFF; cdr3_nt: TGTGCCAGCAGTGATCAGGACAGGTCTGAAAAACTGTTTTTT
d_call: .; j_call: TRBJ2-2; v_call: TRBV14; clone_size: .; cdr3_aa: CASSQPPNPPGELFF; cdr3_nt: TGTGCCAGCAGCCAACCGCCAAACCCCCCGGGGGAGCTGTTTTTT
d_call: .; j_call: TRBJ1-1; v_call: TRBV7-2; clone_size: .; cdr3_aa: CASRVTAMNTEAFF; cdr3_nt: TGTGCCAGCAGGGTAACAGCCATGAACACTGAAGCTTTCTTT
d_call: TRBD1; j_call: TRBJ1-2; v_call: TRBV11-2; clone_size: many; cdr3_aa: CASSFPGTGAGYTF; cdr3_nt: TGTGCCAGCAGCTTCCCCGGGACAGGGGCGGGCTACACCTTC
d_call: TRBD1; j_call: TRBJ2-1; v_call: TRBV7-3; clone_size: few; cdr3_aa: CASSLQQGTEQFF; cdr3_nt: TGTGCCAGCAGCTTACAACAGGGGACTGAGCAGTTCTTC
d_call: TRBD1; j_call: TRBJ2-1; v_call: TRBV5-1; clone_size: few; cdr3_aa: CASSLGQGAHNEQFF; cdr3_nt: TGCGCCAGCAGCTTGGGACAGGGGGCTCACAATGAGCAGTTCTTC
d_call: .; j_call: TRBJ2-3; v_call: TRBV12-3/TRBV12-4; clone_size: .; cdr3_aa: CASSFMAGARTDTQYF; cdr3_nt: TGTGCCAGCAGTTTTATGGCGGGGGCCCGCACAGATACGCAGTATTTT
d_call: TRBD2; j_call: TRBJ2-3; v_call: TRBV7-2; clone_size: many; cdr3_aa: CASSFFGGGTDTQYF; cdr3_nt: TGTGCCAGCAGCTTCTTTGGGGGGGGCACAGATACGCAGTATTTT
d_call: .; j_call: TRBJ2-5; v_call: TRBV5-1; clone_size: few; cdr3_aa: CASSLPFQETQYF; cdr3_nt: TGCGCCAGCAGCTTGCCCTTCCAAGAGACCCAGTACTTC
d_call: .; j_call: TRBJ1-5; v_call: TRBV5-6; clone_size: few; cdr3_aa: CASSPRGRSDQPQHF; cdr3_nt: TGTGCCAGCAGCCCTCGGGGGAGAAGCGATCAGCCCCAGCATTTT
d_call: .; j_call: TRBJ2-1; v_call: TRBV5-5; clone_size: few; cdr3_aa: CASSLRWMPGAGNEQFF; cdr3_nt: TGTGCCAGCAGCTTAAGGTGGATGCCGGGGGCGGGAAATGAGCAGTTCTTC
d_call: TRBD2; j_call: TRBJ2-2; v_call: TRBV6-1; clone_size: .; cdr3_aa: CASSPATSGPRELFF; cdr3_nt: TGTGCCAGCAGTCCCGCGACTAGCGGTCCCCGGGAGCTGTTTTTT
d_call: .; j_call: TRBJ1-2; v_call: TRBV5-6; clone_size: .; cdr3_aa: CASSEQRHGYTF; cdr3_nt: TGTGCCAGCAGCGAACAGCGACATGGCTACACCTTC
d_call: TRBD1; j_call: TRBJ1-5; v_call: TRBV27; clone_size: .; cdr3_aa: CASSLSEYRGPDQPQHF; cdr3_nt: TGTGCCAGCAGTTTATCGGAGTACAGGGGGCCTGATCAGCCCCAGCATTTT
d_call: TRBD2; j_call: TRBJ2-1; v_call: TRBV20-1; clone_size: few; cdr3_aa: CSATGTSVNEQFF; cdr3_nt: TGCAGTGCAACCGGGACTAGCGTCAATGAGCAGTTCTTC
d_call: .; j_call: TRBJ1-2; v_call: TRBV29-1; clone_size: .; cdr3_aa: CSVEVRAGGYTF; cdr3_nt: TGCAGCGTTGAAGTGAGGGCAGGGGGCTACACCTTC
d_call: TRBD2; j_call: TRBJ2-3; v_call: TRBV7-3; clone_size: .; cdr3_aa: CASSQLAGATDTQYF; cdr3_nt: TGTGCCAGCAGCCAACTAGCGGGGGCCACAGATACGCAGTATTTT
d_call: .; j_call: TRBJ1-1; v_call: TRBV29-1; clone_size: many; cdr3_aa: CSVGQMNTEAFF; cdr3_nt: TGCAGCGTAGGACAGATGAACACTGAAGCTTTCTTT
d_call: TRBD2; j_call: TRBJ2-5; v_call: TRBV20-1; clone_size: .; cdr3_aa: CSAPLWRGLGETQYF; cdr3_nt: TGCAGTGCCCCATTATGGCGGGGGTTGGGGGAGACCCAGTACTTC
d_call: .; j_call: TRBJ2-5; v_call: TRBV3-1; clone_size: few; cdr3_aa: CASSHEGSDQYF; cdr3_nt: TGTGCCAGCAGCCACGAGGGGTCCGACCAGTACTTC
d_call: .; j_call: TRBJ2-5; v_call: TRBV7-6; clone_size: few; cdr3_aa: CASSLRTPGTQYF; cdr3_nt: TGTGCCAGCAGCTTAAGAACTCCAGGGACCCAGTACTTC
d_call: .; j_call: TRBJ2-1; v_call: TRBV5-5; clone_size: .; cdr3_aa: CASSLAPGMGNEQFF; cdr3_nt: TGTGCCAGCAGCTTGGCCCCAGGGATGGGGAATGAGCAGTTCTTC
d_call: .; j_call: TRBJ2-2; v_call: TRBV7-9; clone_size: .; cdr3_aa: CASSLGSAITGELFF; cdr3_nt: TGTGCCAGCAGCTTAGGCTCAGCTATAACCGGGGAGCTGTTTTTT
d_call: .; j_call: TRBJ1-1; v_call: TRBV7-8; clone_size: once; cdr3_aa: CASSLELWSWNTEAFF; cdr3_nt: TGTGCCAGCAGCTTAGAATTGTGGAGCTGGAACACTGAAGCTTTCTTT